These T cell receptor beta chains were read from a single sample in a study of regulatory T cells in long-lasting Graves disease. TCRdb analysed the multiplex PCR reads with MiXCR anew, one entry per CDR3 protein. In the table there are roughly 400,000 distinct CDR3 sequences, around 15% of which are singletons. These same records also appear under a second study, on T cells in Graves' hyperthyroidism and ophthalmopathy.

The sample was peripheral blood mononuclear cells (PBMCs), taken at new diagnosis, from a patient treated with antithyroid drugs. The source is a woman aged 18-30 years with Graves disease. CDR3s include the opening cysteine and the closing phenylalanine or tryptophan. D genes are given only for firm matches. Clone size is shown for a subset of rows, as once, few, many or a class of expanded clone.

V: TRBV6-1
size: few
D: TRBD2
J: TRBJ2-7
DNA: TGTGCCAGCGGGGGGGGGAGACGGGCGGTTAGTGACGAGCAGTACTTC
CDR3: CASGGGRRAVSDEQYF

V: TRBV20-1
size: -
D: TRBD2
J: TRBJ2-1
DNA: TGCAGTGCTAGAGATTATTCCACAACTAGCGGGAGTCCCGGCTACAATGAGCAGTTCTTC
CDR3: CSARDYSTTSGSPGYNEQFF

V: TRBV18
size: many
D: -
J: TRBJ2-1
DNA: TGTGCCAGCCGTGAAGACCGGGTGGGGGAGCAGTTCTTC
CDR3: CASREDRVGEQFF

V: TRBV20-1
size: many
D: -
J: TRBJ2-5
DNA: TGCAGTGCTAGAGGTGCCCGCGGACGAACACAAGAGACCCAGTACTTC
CDR3: CSARGARGRTQETQYF

V: TRBV19
size: few
D: TRBD2
J: TRBJ2-1
DNA: TGTGCCAGTAAATCTTCAGCGGGATTAACAGCATACAATGAGCAGTTCTTC
CDR3: CASKSSAGLTAYNEQFF

V: TRBV6-2/TRBV6-3
size: many
D: TRBD2
J: TRBJ2-1
DNA: TGTGCCAGCACCGATGGACTAGCGGGAGGGAAATACAATGAGCAGTTCTTC
CDR3: CASTDGLAGGKYNEQFF

V: TRBV28
size: -
D: -
J: TRBJ2-1
DNA: TGTGCCAGCAGTTTATCAGCAGGCAATGAGCAGTTCTTC
CDR3: CASSLSAGNEQFF

V: TRBV6-2/TRBV6-3
size: -
D: -
J: TRBJ2-3
DNA: TGTGCCAGCAGCGAAAGGGGGGACACAGATACGCAGTATTTT
CDR3: CASSERGDTDTQYF

V: TRBV5-4
size: many
D: -
J: TRBJ2-7
DNA: TGTGCCAGCAGCTTGGGCGGGACCCCCTACGAGCAGTACTTC
CDR3: CASSLGGTPYEQYF

V: TRBV7-2
size: many
D: -
J: TRBJ2-2
DNA: TGTGCCAGCAGCTATACAATAACAGGGATCGGGGAGCTGTTTTTT
CDR3: CASSYTITGIGELFF

V: TRBV29-1
size: many
D: -
J: TRBJ1-1
DNA: TGCAGCGTTGCCTTGGTCGGCGGGGACACTGAAGCTTTCTTT
CDR3: CSVALVGGDTEAFF

V: TRBV12-3/TRBV12-4
size: many
D: -
J: TRBJ2-5
DNA: TGTGCCAGCAGTCCGATCGGACCTGCCGAAGAGACCCAGTACTTC
CDR3: CASSPIGPAEETQYF

V: TRBV19
size: few
D: TRBD1
J: TRBJ1-5
DNA: TGTGCCAGTACAACGACAGGGGGCACCAATAGCAATCAGCCCCAGCATTTT
CDR3: CASTTTGGTNSNQPQHF

V: TRBV5-1
size: -
D: TRBD2
J: TRBJ2-1
DNA: TGCGCCAGCAGCTTGGGCCAACTAGCGAGTTCCTACAATGAGCAGTTCTTC
CDR3: CASSLGQLASSYNEQFF

V: TRBV5-6
size: few
D: -
J: TRBJ1-1
DNA: TGTGCCAGCAGCTTGGGGGGCAGTTTTGGAGCTTTCTTT
CDR3: CASSLGGSFGAFF

V: TRBV6-5
size: few
D: -
J: TRBJ2-2
DNA: TGTGCCAGCAGTTACAAGTATCGCACCGGGGAGCTGTTTTTT
CDR3: CASSYKYRTGELFF

V: TRBV7-8
size: many
D: -
J: TRBJ2-1
DNA: TGTGCCAGCAGCTTAGGGGAAGCGGCTAGCTCCTACAATGAGCAGTTCTTC
CDR3: CASSLGEAASSYNEQFF

V: TRBV5-1
size: -
D: TRBD2
J: TRBJ2-3
DNA: TGCGCCAGCAGCTTCGGCGGGAGAGGGGGCACAGATACGCAGTATTTT
CDR3: CASSFGGRGGTDTQYF

V: TRBV20-1
size: many
D: -
J: TRBJ2-3
DNA: TGCAGTGCTAGTCCGCAGAGCACAGATACGCAGTATTTT
CDR3: CSASPQSTDTQYF

V: TRBV13
size: few
D: TRBD1
J: TRBJ2-1
DNA: TGTGCCAGCAGCAATCGACAGGGGGGGGTCCCTTCCTACAATGAGCAGTTCTTC
CDR3: CASSNRQGGVPSYNEQFF

V: TRBV7-2
size: many
D: -
J: TRBJ1-2
DNA: TGTGCCAGCAGCTTAGAGCAGGGTTCCTATGGCTACACCTTC
CDR3: CASSLEQGSYGYTF

V: TRBV19
size: -
D: -
J: TRBJ2-6
DNA: TGTGCCAGTAGTAGGCAGGCGAGTGGTGGGGCCAACGTCCTGACTTTC
CDR3: CASSRQASGGANVLTF

V: TRBV12-3/TRBV12-4
size: many
D: TRBD2
J: TRBJ2-3
DNA: TGTGCCAGCAGTTTAGCCAGGGGTGGCGGGAGGGGCACAGATACGCAGTATTTT
CDR3: CASSLARGGGRGTDTQYF

V: TRBV19
size: many
D: TRBD1
J: TRBJ1-1
DNA: TGTGCCAGTAGTATAAAAAGGACAGGGGTTCGGACTGAAGCTTTCTTT
CDR3: CASSIKRTGVRTEAFF

V: TRBV20-1
size: few
D: TRBD2
J: TRBJ2-7
DNA: TGCAGTGCTAGAGGTGGGCCCGGGGGGATCTACGAGCAGTACTTC
CDR3: CSARGGPGGIYEQYF

V: TRBV20-1
size: many
D: TRBD2
J: TRBJ2-5
DNA: TGCAGTGCTAGAGATCTTAGCTCGAGCGGGAATTGGGAGACCCAGTACTTC
CDR3: CSARDLSSSGNWETQYF

V: TRBV13
size: few
D: TRBD1
J: TRBJ1-1
DNA: TGTGCCAGCAGCTCCAGGGACAGGGGGCGCCCCACTGAAGCTTTCTTT
CDR3: CASSSRDRGRPTEAFF

V: TRBV18
size: few
D: -
J: TRBJ2-7
DNA: TGTGCCAGCTCACCAGGGGCTCGCGTCTACGAGCAGTACTTC
CDR3: CASSPGARVYEQYF

V: TRBV7-2
size: few
D: TRBD2
J: TRBJ2-1
DNA: TGTGCCAGCAGCTTTTGGAGCGGGAGCTCCTACAATGAGCAGTTCTTC
CDR3: CASSFWSGSSYNEQFF

V: TRBV7-9
size: many
D: TRBD1
J: TRBJ2-5
DNA: TGTGCCAGCAGCAGGGACAGGAGCCAAGAGACCCAGTACTTC
CDR3: CASSRDRSQETQYF

V: TRBV3-1
size: few
D: TRBD2
J: TRBJ2-1
DNA: TGTGCCAGCAGCCGCCGACTAGCGGGATTTTACAATGAGCAGTTCTTC
CDR3: CASSRRLAGFYNEQFF

V: TRBV6-1
size: many
D: -
J: TRBJ2-5
DNA: TGTGCCAGCAGCCAAACTAACAGGGTGGGGACCCAGTACTTC
CDR3: CASSQTNRVGTQYF

V: TRBV28
size: many
D: TRBD2
J: TRBJ2-7
DNA: TGTGCCAGCAGTATAAGCGGGAGGGCCTACAAGCAGTACTTC
CDR3: CASSISGRAYKQYF

V: TRBV7-2
size: many
D: -
J: TRBJ2-7
DNA: TGTGCCAGCAGCTTAGAAACGGGCGACACCTACGAGCAGTACTTC
CDR3: CASSLETGDTYEQYF

V: TRBV20-1
size: -
D: TRBD2
J: TRBJ2-5
DNA: TGCAGTGCTAGTTTTTCGACTAGCGGTTACCCCAGGGAGACCCAGTACTTC
CDR3: CSASFSTSGYPRETQYF

V: TRBV6-1
size: many
D: -
J: TRBJ2-2
DNA: TGTGCCAGCAGGGCCGGGACTTACCCGACCGGGGAGCTGTTTTTT
CDR3: CASRAGTYPTGELFF

V: TRBV28
size: many
D: TRBD2
J: TRBJ2-1
DNA: TGTGCCAGCGTGACGGGAGGAAGCATCCCTAAGGGGGAGCAGTTCTTC
CDR3: CASVTGGSIPKGEQFF

V: TRBV6-1
size: few
D: TRBD2
J: TRBJ2-7
DNA: TGTGCCAGCAGACACCCCAGCGGGAGGGCCTTCGAGCAGTACTTC
CDR3: CASRHPSGRAFEQYF

V: TRBV5-1
size: few
D: TRBD1
J: TRBJ1-6
DNA: TGCGCCAGCAGCTGGGACAGGGAGTATTCACCCCTCCACTTT
CDR3: CASSWDREYSPLHF

V: TRBV28
size: many
D: -
J: TRBJ2-7
DNA: TGTGCCAGCAGTACGGCGTCAGACTACTACGAGCAGTACTTC
CDR3: CASSTASDYYEQYF

V: TRBV5-4
size: few
D: -
J: TRBJ2-7
DNA: TGTGCCAGCAGTCATACGGGACACTCCTACGAGCAGTACTTC
CDR3: CASSHTGHSYEQYF

V: TRBV19
size: -
D: TRBD2
J: TRBJ2-1
DNA: TGTGCCAGTAGTTCCTTCAGGACTAGCGGAGGGGGGAATGAGCAGTTCTTC
CDR3: CASSSFRTSGGGNEQFF

V: TRBV20-1
size: many
D: -
J: TRBJ1-6
DNA: TGCAGTGCTAGGGCCCGGGGAGGGATAGGTTCACCCCTCCACTTT
CDR3: CSARARGGIGSPLHF

V: TRBV14
size: -
D: -
J: TRBJ1-3
DNA: TGTGCCAGCAGCCAAGATTGGGGAAACACCATATATTTT
CDR3: CASSQDWGNTIYF

V: TRBV30
size: many
D: -
J: TRBJ1-2
DNA: TGTGCCTGGACAGGCTCATATGGCTACACCTTC
CDR3: CAWTGSYGYTF

V: TRBV30
size: many
D: -
J: TRBJ2-7
DNA: TGTGCCTGGAGTGGGGGGGGGCTGCCCCACGAGCAGTACTTC
CDR3: CAWSGGGLPHEQYF

V: TRBV5-1
size: many
D: -
J: TRBJ2-1
DNA: TGCGCCAGCAGCTTGGCCCTCGCCGGGGTCGGGGTTGCTGAGCAGTTCTTC
CDR3: CASSLALAGVGVAEQFF

V: TRBV7-9
size: -
D: -
J: TRBJ1-2
DNA: TGTGCCAGCAGCTTAGTTCCCAGCACTCTCTATGGCTACACCTTC
CDR3: CASSLVPSTLYGYTF

V: TRBV15
size: few
D: -
J: TRBJ2-2
DNA: TGTGCCACCAGCAGCGCTGGGCCCGGGGAGCTGTTTTTT
CDR3: CATSSAGPGELFF

V: TRBV20-1
size: many
D: -
J: TRBJ2-1
DNA: TGCAGTGCTAGTCTCCAGAGGTGGGACTACAATGAGCAGTTCTTC
CDR3: CSASLQRWDYNEQFF

V: TRBV27
size: many
D: -
J: TRBJ2-7
DNA: TGTGCCAGCAGTTACGGAGTATCTTACGAGCAGTACTTC
CDR3: CASSYGVSYEQYF